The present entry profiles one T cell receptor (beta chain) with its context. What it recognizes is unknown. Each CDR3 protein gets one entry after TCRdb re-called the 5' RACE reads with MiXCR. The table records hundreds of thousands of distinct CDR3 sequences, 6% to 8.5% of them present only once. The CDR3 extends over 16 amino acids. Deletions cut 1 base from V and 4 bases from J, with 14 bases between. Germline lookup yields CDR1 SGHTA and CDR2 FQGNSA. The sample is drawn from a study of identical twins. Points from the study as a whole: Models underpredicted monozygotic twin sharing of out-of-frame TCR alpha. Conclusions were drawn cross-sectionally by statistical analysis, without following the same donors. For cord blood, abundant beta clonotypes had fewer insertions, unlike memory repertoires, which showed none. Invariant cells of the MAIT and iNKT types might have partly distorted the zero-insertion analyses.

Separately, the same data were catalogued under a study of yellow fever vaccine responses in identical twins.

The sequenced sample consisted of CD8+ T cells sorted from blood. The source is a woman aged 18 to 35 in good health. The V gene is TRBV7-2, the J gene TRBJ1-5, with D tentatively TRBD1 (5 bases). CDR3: CASSLDSPGRNQPQHF. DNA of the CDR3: TGTGCCAGCAGCTTAGATTCTCCAGGGAGGAATCAGCCCCAGCATTTT.